The 2 T cell receptor beta chains given below trace back to one sample, sequenced in a study of cytomegalovirus exposure and HLA in healthy donors. 60 Vbeta and 13 Jbeta primers were used in PCR. TCRdb's table, derived via immunoSEQ multiplex PCR, lists solely in-frame clones and lacks some. The sample yields about 93,000 clones, 82% seen once. Sequences were obtained from PBMCs. The receptors shown here come from a man aged 45 to 65 in good health and CMV-seronegative.

J is TRBJ1-4 and V is TRBV2; 8 bases are a match to TRBD1. Germline CDR1 reads SNHLY; CDR2 reads FYNNEI. There are 14 residues in the CDR3. The J segment lost 16 bases and the V segment lost 6 bases, leaving 16 bases of the junction unmatched. CDR3 residues: CASSSRETGASGFF. CDR3 coding DNA: TGTGCCAGCAGCTCTAGGGAGACAGGGGCGTCAGGGTTTTTT.

In this sample, this clone turned up once. V usage is TRBV19 and J usage is TRBJ2-2; no firm D call. The germline V gene has CDR1 LNHDA and CDR2 SQIVND (reference sequence). The CDR3 loop spans 15 amino acids. Trimming left V 0 bases short and J 6 bases short, with 11 bases between. CDR3 DNA: TGTGCCAGTAGTATAGATCTTCTATCGGCCGGGGAGCTGTTTTTT. Protein product: CASSIDLLSAGELFF.